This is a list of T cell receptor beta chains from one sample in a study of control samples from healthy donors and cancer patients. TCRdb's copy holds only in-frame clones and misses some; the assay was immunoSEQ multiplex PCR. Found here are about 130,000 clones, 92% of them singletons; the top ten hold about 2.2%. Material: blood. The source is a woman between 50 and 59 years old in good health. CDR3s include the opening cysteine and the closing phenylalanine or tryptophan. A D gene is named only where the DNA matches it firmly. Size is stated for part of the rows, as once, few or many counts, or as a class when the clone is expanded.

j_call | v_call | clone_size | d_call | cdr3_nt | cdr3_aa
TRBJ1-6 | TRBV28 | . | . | TGTGCCAGCAGTGGGGGAAATTCACCCCTCCACTTT | CASSGGNSPLHF
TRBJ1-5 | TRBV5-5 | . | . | TGTGCCAGCAGCGCGACGGGAGACTACAATCAGCCCCAGCATTTT | CASSATGDYNQPQHF
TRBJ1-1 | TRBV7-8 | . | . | TGTGCCAGCAGCTTGTGGACGGACACGCAACGTAACGCTGAAGCTTTCTTT | CASSLWTDTQRNAEAFF
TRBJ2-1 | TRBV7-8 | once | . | TGTGCCAGCAGCTCGAAGGGGACCAAGGGTTACAATGAGCAGTTCTTC | CASSSKGTKGYNEQFF
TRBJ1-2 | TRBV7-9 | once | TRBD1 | TGTGCCAGCGAGGACAGGGACTATGGCTACACCTTC | CASEDRDYGYTF
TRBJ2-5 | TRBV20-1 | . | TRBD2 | TGCAGTGCTAGTTCGCTGGGGACTAGCGGGAGCGCCCCCTTTGGGACCCAGTACTTC | CSASSLGTSGSAPFGTQYF
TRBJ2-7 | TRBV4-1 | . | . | TGCGCCAGCAGCCAAGATCGGGGGATGGAGCAGTACTTC | CASSQDRGMEQYF
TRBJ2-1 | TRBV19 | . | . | TGTGCCAGTAGTATAGTTGGGGCCCATGGGGATGAGCAGTTCTTC | CASSIVGAHGDEQFF
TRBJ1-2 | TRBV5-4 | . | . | TGTGCCAGCAGCTTGGGGGAGTTGAGGGCACCCTATGGCTACACCTTC | CASSLGELRAPYGYTF
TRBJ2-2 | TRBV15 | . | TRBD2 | TGTGCCACCAGCAGGGGGGGGTGGCAGACCACCGGGGAGCTGTTTTTT | CATSRGGWQTTGELFF
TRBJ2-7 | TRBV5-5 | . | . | TGTGCCAGCAGCTTGGGGGGTGAGGGCGAGCAGTACTTC | CASSLGGEGEQYF
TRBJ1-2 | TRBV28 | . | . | TGTGCCAGCCGAAACCGGGACTATGGCTACACCTTC | CASRNRDYGYTF
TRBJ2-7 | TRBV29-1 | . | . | TGCAGCGTCCGGACGGGGAACTACGAGCAGTACTTC | CSVRTGNYEQYF
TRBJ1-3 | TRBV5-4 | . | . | TGTGCCAGCAGCTTGGGGGGAACTGGAAACACCATATATTTT | CASSLGGTGNTIYF
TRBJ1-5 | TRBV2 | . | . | TGTGCCAGCAGTGAAAGGGGGGGCTGGGGCAATCAGCCCCAGCATTTT | CASSERGGWGNQPQHF
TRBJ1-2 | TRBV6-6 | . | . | TGTGCCAGCAGTTACTCGAGTGGGACTAACTATGGCTACACCTTC | CASSYSSGTNYGYTF
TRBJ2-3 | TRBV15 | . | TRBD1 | TGTGCCACCAGGACGACAGGGATGATCACAGATACGCAGTATTTT | CATRTTGMITDTQYF
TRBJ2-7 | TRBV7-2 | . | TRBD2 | TGTGCCAGCAGCCTCGAGACTAGCGGGATCCCCCACGAGCAGTACTTC | CASSLETSGIPHEQYF
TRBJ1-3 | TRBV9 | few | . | TGTGCCAGCAGCGTAGCGGGGGCGCAGCCCTCCTCTGGAAACACCATATATTTT | CASSVAGAQPSSGNTIYF
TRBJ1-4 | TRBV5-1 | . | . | TGCGCCAGCACGTCGGGGGGGCTTCGGACTAATGAAAAACTGTTTTTT | CASTSGGLRTNEKLFF
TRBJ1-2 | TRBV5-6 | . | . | TGTGCCAGCAGCTGGTGGACGGAAAACTATGGCTACACCTTC | CASSWWTENYGYTF
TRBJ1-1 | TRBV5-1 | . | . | TGCGCCAGCAGCTTGGACAGGGACTTGAACACTGAAGCTTTCTTT | CASSLDRDLNTEAFF
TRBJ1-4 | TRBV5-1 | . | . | TGCGCCAGCAGCTCCAATGTCGGGGAAAAACTGTTTTTT | CASSSNVGEKLFF
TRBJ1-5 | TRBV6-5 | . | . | TGTGCCAGCACCAAATGGGTGGGGCGAAATCAGCCCCAGCATTTT | CASTKWVGRNQPQHF
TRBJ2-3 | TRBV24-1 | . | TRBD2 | TGTGCCACCGCGGGACTAGCGGGAGGAGGAGATACGCAGTATTTT | CATAGLAGGGDTQYF
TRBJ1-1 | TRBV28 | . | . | TGTGCCAGCAACGGGGAGGCGGCTGAAGCTTTCTTT | CASNGEAAEAFF
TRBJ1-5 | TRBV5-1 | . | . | TGCGCCAGCATTGACCAGCCCCAGCATTTT | CASIDQPQHF
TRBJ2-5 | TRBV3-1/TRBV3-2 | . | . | TGTGCCAGCAGCCAAGGAGGGGCGGGGTACCAAGAGACCCAGTACTTC | CASSQGGAGYQETQYF
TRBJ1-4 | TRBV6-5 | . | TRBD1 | TGTGCCAGCAGTTTACAGGGGGGAAAACTGTTTTTT | CASSLQGGKLFF
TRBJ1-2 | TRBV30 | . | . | TGTGCCTGGAGTGTACCCGGTTCAAACCCCTATGGCTACACCTTC | CAWSVPGSNPYGYTF
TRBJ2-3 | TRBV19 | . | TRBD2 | TGTGCCAGTAGTATAGGACTAGCGGGAGGAACAGATACGCAGTATTTT | CASSIGLAGGTDTQYF
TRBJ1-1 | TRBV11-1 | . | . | TGTGCCAGCAGCTTAGACAGGGTGAACACTGAAGCTTTCTTT | CASSLDRVNTEAFF
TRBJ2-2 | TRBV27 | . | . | TGTGCCAGCAGTGCAGGGGTTGGTACCGGGGAGCTGTTTTTT | CASSAGVGTGELFF
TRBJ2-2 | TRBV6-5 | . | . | TGTGCCAGCACCAGACGAGGGTCGTCCGGGGAGCTGTTTTTT | CASTRRGSSGELFF
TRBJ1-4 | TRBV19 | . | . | TGTGCCAGTAGTATCGGGGCGAGTGAAAAACTGTTTTTT | CASSIGASEKLFF
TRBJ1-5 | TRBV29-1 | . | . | TGCAGCGTGGGATCTAATCAGCCCCAGCATTTT | CSVGSNQPQHF
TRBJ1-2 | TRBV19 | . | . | TGTGCCAGTAGTATTACGGGGGTATACTATGGCTACACCTTC | CASSITGVYYGYTF
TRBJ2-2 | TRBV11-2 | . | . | TGTGCCAGCACCCCGGAGTTGGACGGGGAGCTGTTTTTT | CASTPELDGELFF
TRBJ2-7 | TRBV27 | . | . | TGTGCCAGCAGTCCAAGGGGGAGCGGACCCTCCTACGAGCAGTACTTC | CASSPRGSGPSYEQYF
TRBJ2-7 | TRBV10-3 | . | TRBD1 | TGTGCCACCGTCGGGGTGGGGACAGGCGATTACGAGCAGTACTTC | CATVGVGTGDYEQYF
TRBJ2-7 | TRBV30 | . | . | TGTGCCTGGAGTGTACTGGGGCACGAGCAGTACTTC | CAWSVLGHEQYF
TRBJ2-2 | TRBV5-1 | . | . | TGCGCCAGCAGCTTAACAGTCACCGGGGAGCTGTTTTTT | CASSLTVTGELFF
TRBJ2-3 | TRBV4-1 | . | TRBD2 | TGCGCCAGCAGCAAAGTCCTAGCGGGGGGCACAGATACGCAGTATTTT | CASSKVLAGGTDTQYF
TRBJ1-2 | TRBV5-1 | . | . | TGCGCCAGCAGCTTGTTAAAGGCCAGCTATGGCTACACCTTC | CASSLLKASYGYTF
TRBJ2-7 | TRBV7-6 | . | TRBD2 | TGTGCCAGCAGTAAAGGGACGGGGGGGAGCGGATCCTACGAGCAGTACTTC | CASSKGTGGSGSYEQYF
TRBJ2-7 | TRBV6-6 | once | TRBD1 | TGTGCCAGCAGCAGGACAGGTACCTACGAGCAGTACTTC | CASSRTGTYEQYF
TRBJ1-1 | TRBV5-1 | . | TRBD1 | TGTGCCAGCAGCTTGGCCCCAGGGGGTAACACTGAAGCTTTCTTT | CASSLAPGGNTEAFF
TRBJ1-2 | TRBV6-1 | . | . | TGTGCCAGCAGTGAAGCGTCCAGGGCTTTCGATGGCTACACCTTC | CASSEASRAFDGYTF
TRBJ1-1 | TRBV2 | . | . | TGTGCCAGCAGTGAAGGGGGTTCAGCTTTCTTT | CASSEGGSAFF
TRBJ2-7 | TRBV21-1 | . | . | TGTGCCAGCTCATACGGGACTAGCGGGAGGACACCGACGGCCGAGCAGTACTTC | CASSYGTSGRTPTAEQYF
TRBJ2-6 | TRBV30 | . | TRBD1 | TGTGCCTGGGACTCTACGGGACAGGGACCCTCTGGGGCCAACGTCCTGACTTTC | CAWDSTGQGPSGANVLTF
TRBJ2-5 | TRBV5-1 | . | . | TGCGCCAGCAGCTTAGCCCCTGGTGAGACCCAGTACTTC | CASSLAPGETQYF